Presented here are 5 T cell receptor beta chains from one specimen sequenced in a study of T cells in Graves' hyperthyroidism and ophthalmopathy. The investigators amplified TCR beta CDR3 regions from RNA transcripts. First-round RT-PCR targeting the TCR CDR3 was performed with the HTBI primer set. TCRdb independently ran MiXCR on the multiplex PCR reads; one entry per CDR3 protein. The sample carries 400,000 to 500,000 distinct CDR3 sequences, roughly an eighth recorded once. Sample: blood. Receptors originate from a woman aged 18-29 years with Graves' hyperthyroidism.

The chain combines TRBV15 with TRBJ2-1; D gene unclear. V lost 2 bases to trimming and J lost 4 bases, with 18 bases between them. This CDR3 has 17 amino acids. Germline loops: CDR1 LNHNV, CDR2 YYDKDF (reference sequence). Written as DNA, the CDR3 is TGTGCCACCAGCAGAACCCTGGGCGACTGGGGTTACAATGAGCAGTTCTTC. Translating it yields CATSRTLGDWGYNEQFF.

The table lists this clonotype with many counts. The J gene is TRBJ2-5, the V gene TRBV2; D ambiguous. CDR3 length equals 15 residues. Trimming pared 3 bases from V and 1 base from J, leaving 12 bases between. CDR1 SNHLY and CDR2 FYNNEI come from the germline V gene. CDR3: CASSDFVQAQETQYF. The CDR3 DNA is TGTGCCAGCAGTGATTTCGTCCAGGCCCAAGAGACCCAGTACTTC.

This clonotype was detected ten times or more. The chain links TRBV12-3 or TRBV12-4 to TRBJ1-4; TRBD1 matches 7 bases. Trimming removed 7 bases from V and 5 bases from J; junction bases left unmatched: 7. The CDR3 totals 14 residues. The CDR3 sequence: CASKPTGSNEKLFF. In nucleotides, the CDR3 is TGTGCCAGCAAACCGACAGGGTCGAATGAAAAACTGTTTTTT.

The J gene is TRBJ2-1, the V gene TRBV28; TRBD1 agrees at 9 bases. Germline-derived CDR1 and CDR2 are MDHEN and SYDVKM. CDR3 length: 16 amino acids. The ends lost 4 bases at V and 3 bases at J; junction bases unmatched: 7. Written as DNA, the CDR3 is TGTGCCAGCAGTTCCGGGACAGGGCTTGACTACAATGAGCAGTTCTTC. Its translation is CASSSGTGLDYNEQFF.

At least ten counts were recorded for this clonotype. V and J are TRBV12-3 or TRBV12-4 and TRBJ2-1; TRBD2 matches at 13 bases. The junction had 6 bases not matched to a gene; V was cut back by 2 bases and J by 8 bases. The CDR3 is made up of 16 amino acids. The CDR3 spells CASSLSGLAGVHEQFF. CDR3 DNA: TGTGCCAGCAGTTTATCCGGACTAGCGGGAGTGCATGAGCAGTTCTTC.